The rows below give T cell receptor beta chains drawn from one sample of a study of memory B cells and T cells in multiple sclerosis. Method: immunoSEQ multiplex PCR; TCRdb's copy keeps in-frame clones and lacks some. The table records under 50,000 clones, over 75% of them present only once. No antigen has been identified for these receptors. The sample taken for sequencing was PBMCs from blood kept in culture. These receptors were obtained from a human donor with multiple sclerosis. CDR3s include the opening cysteine and the closing phenylalanine or tryptophan. A D gene is named only where the DNA matches it firmly. Not all rows give a size; the values are once, few, many and, for expanded clones, a class.

.	once	TRBV5-5	TRBJ1-5	TGTGCCAGCAGCTTGGGGGCAGGGATTAATAGCAATCAGCCCCAGCATTTT	CASSLGAGINSNQPQHF
TRBD1	.	TRBV5-1	TRBJ1-3	TGCGCCAGCAGCACCTCAGGGGGGGCTGGAAACACCATATATTTT	CASSTSGGAGNTIYF
.	.	TRBV2	TRBJ1-1	TGTGCCAGCGGAGCTGAACGGAACACTGAAGCTTTCTTT	CASGAERNTEAFF
TRBD1	.	TRBV19	TRBJ1-1	TGTGCCAGTAGTATGAGGGACAGACCGCTTGAAGCTTTCTTT	CASSMRDRPLEAFF
TRBD1	.	TRBV2	TRBJ2-1	TGTGCCAGCAGGGGACAGGGGATCTACAATGAGCAGTTCTTC	CASRGQGIYNEQFF
.	.	TRBV6-5	TRBJ1-2	TGTGCCAGCAGTTCTCCCGGACTCTATGGCTACACCTTC	CASSSPGLYGYTF
TRBD1	.	TRBV5-8	TRBJ1-5	TGTGCCAGCAGCCTACAGGGGCTGAGCAATCAGCCCCAGCATTTT	CASSLQGLSNQPQHF
.	.	TRBV30	TRBJ1-2	TGTGCCTGGAGTGTATATACGACTCTCCGCTACGGCTACACCTTC	CAWSVYTTLRYGYTF
.	.	TRBV9	TRBJ1-1	TGTGCCAGCAGCGTAGGATTGACGGTGAACACTGAAGCTTTCTTT	CASSVGLTVNTEAFF
TRBD1	.	TRBV7-3	TRBJ2-7	TGTGCCAGCAGCTTAGGACAGGGTAACTCCTACGAGCAGTACTTC	CASSLGQGNSYEQYF
TRBD2	.	TRBV7-2	TRBJ2-1	TGTGCCAGCAGCTTAGCTGTAGCGGGGGGGCCATTGGATGAGCAGTTCTTC	CASSLAVAGGPLDEQFF
.	.	TRBV7-7	TRBJ2-3	TGTGCCAGCAGCTTAGCGGGGGACACAGATACGCAGTATTTT	CASSLAGDTDTQYF
.	.	TRBV7-8	TRBJ1-5	TGTGCCAGCAGCCGTTTCGCAGGGGAAAGTCAGCCCCAGCATTTT	CASSRFAGESQPQHF
.	.	TRBV7-9	TRBJ2-1	TGTGCCAGCAGCTTATTGGGTGAAGAGCAGTTCTTC	CASSLLGEEQFF
.	.	TRBV20-1	TRBJ2-4	TGCAGTGCTAGTTCTCACCAGTACTTC	CSASSHQYF
TRBD1	.	TRBV5-4	TRBJ1-1	TGTGCCAGCAGCCCAATGACAGGGCGGAACACTGAAGCTTTCTTT	CASSPMTGRNTEAFF
.	.	TRBV4-1	TRBJ2-3	TGCGCCAGCAGCCAAGACGTGGCTTGGCGAGGCACAGATACGCAGTATTTT	CASSQDVAWRGTDTQYF
TRBD2	.	TRBV5-1	TRBJ2-1	TGCGCCAGCAGCCACCCGGGGGGGCTCTACAATGAGCAGTTCTTC	CASSHPGGLYNEQFF
TRBD1	.	TRBV7-7	TRBJ1-1	TGTGCCAGCAGCTTACAAAGTGGCTTCAGGGGGCCAACTTTCTTT	CASSLQSGFRGPTFF
.	.	TRBV21-1	TRBJ2-7	TGTGCCAGCAAAAGTCTGTGCTCCGAGCAGTACTTC	CASKSLCSEQYF
.	.	TRBV28	TRBJ1-3	TGTGCCAGCAGTTTAACAGGGCCTGGAAACACCATATATTTT	CASSLTGPGNTIYF
.	.	TRBV6-5	TRBJ1-5	TGTGCCAGCAGTGAAGTGGAGCAGCCCCAGCATTTT	CASSEVEQPQHF
.	.	TRBV28	TRBJ1-4	TGTGCCAGCAGTTTGCCAGGGAACGGGGAAAAACTGTTTTTT	CASSLPGNGEKLFF
.	.	TRBV27	TRBJ1-3	TGTGCCAGCAGTTCTCTCCAGAGCTCTGGAAACACCATATATTTT	CASSSLQSSGNTIYF
.	.	TRBV19	TRBJ1-1	TGTGCCAGTAGTAGAGATAGCGGGATGGGGGACACTGAAGCTTTCTTT	CASSRDSGMGDTEAFF
.	.	TRBV5-6	TRBJ2-3	TGTGCCAGCAGCTTTAATCAGGGGAACACAGATACGCAGTATTTT	CASSFNQGNTDTQYF
.	.	TRBV19	TRBJ1-1	TGTGCCAGTAGTATAGGGAAGGGGATGAACACTGAAGCTTTCTTT	CASSIGKGMNTEAFF
.	few	TRBV15	TRBJ1-1	TGTGCCACCAGCAGAGAGGCGGGGTTGAACACTGAAGCTTTCTTT	CATSREAGLNTEAFF
.	.	TRBV15	TRBJ1-1	TGTGCCACCAGCGACCGGTCGGGGGGGGGAGGCACTGAAGCTTTCTTT	CATSDRSGGGGTEAFF
.	.	TRBV29-1	TRBJ2-7	TGCAGCGCAACCGGGACTTTAGGACGCGAGCAGTACTTC	CSATGTLGREQYF
TRBD2	.	TRBV5-1	TRBJ2-2	TGCGCCAGCAGCTCGCGCGCGGGGGGGCCGTACACCGGGGAGCTGTTTTTT	CASSSRAGGPYTGELFF
.	.	TRBV30	TRBJ1-2	TGTGCCAGCCGGGACATTAACTATGGCTACACCTTC	CASRDINYGYTF
.	.	TRBV7-2	TRBJ2-3	TGTGCCAGCAGCTTAGCGGGGGTTAGAGATACGCAGTATTTT	CASSLAGVRDTQYF
TRBD2	.	TRBV14	TRBJ2-7	TGTGCCAGCAGTCGGACTAGCGAAGATCGATCGCAGTACTTC	CASSRTSEDRSQYF
.	.	TRBV19	TRBJ2-7	TGTGCCAGTAGTATCAAGTCGGTGGGGGTAATGGCCCGGGGAGAGCAGTACTTC	CASSIKSVGVMARGEQYF
.	once	TRBV7-8	TRBJ2-1	TGTGCCAGCAGCTTAGCAGAGGGGGGCTGGAGCTCCTACAATGAGCAGTTCTTC	CASSLAEGGWSSYNEQFF
.	.	TRBV6-1	TRBJ2-7	TGTGCCAGCAGTGAACAGGCATTGGAGCAGTACTTC	CASSEQALEQYF
TRBD1	.	TRBV5-1	TRBJ1-2	TGCGCCAGCAGCCCCGACAGGGTAGCTAACTATGGCTACACCTTC	CASSPDRVANYGYTF
.	.	TRBV9	TRBJ1-2	TGTGCCAGCTCAACAGGGCCAGGGAACTATGGCTACACCTTC	CASSTGPGNYGYTF
.	.	TRBV9	TRBJ1-1	TGTGCCAGCAGCGTACGTGGGAAAGCTTTCTTT	CASSVRGKAFF
.	.	TRBV30	TRBJ1-4	TGTGCCTGGAGTGTAGTAGAGGGAAAACTGTTTTTT	CAWSVVEGKLFF
.	.	TRBV4-1	TRBJ1-2	TGCGCCAGCAGCAGCCAAGAGAGGGGCAAGTATGGCTACACCTTC	CASSSQERGKYGYTF
TRBD1	.	TRBV7-8	TRBJ1-2	TGTGCCAGCAGCTTACCCAGGGGGCGGGGTAACTATGGCTACACCTTC	CASSLPRGRGNYGYTF
.	.	TRBV18	TRBJ2-3	TGTGCCAGCTCACCCACCGGGATACCTAGCACAGATACGCAGTATTTT	CASSPTGIPSTDTQYF
.	once	TRBV5-4	TRBJ2-6	TGTGCCAGCAGCAGTGGGTCTGGGGCCAACGTCCTGACTTTC	CASSSGSGANVLTF
.	.	TRBV19	TRBJ2-7	TGTGCCAGTAGTATCAGGGTAGCGTCCTACGAGCAGTACTTC	CASSIRVASYEQYF
.	.	TRBV2	TRBJ1-1	TGTGCCATCATCGGGACAAAGAACACTGAAGCTTTCTTT	CAIIGTKNTEAFF
.	.	TRBV28	TRBJ2-7	TGTGCCAGCAGTCCCATCGAGGCAGCAGGAGTTTACGAGCAGTACTTC	CASSPIEAAGVYEQYF
.	once	TRBV5-5	TRBJ2-5	TGTGCCAGCAATCGGGGAATGGAGACCCAGTACTTC	CASNRGMETQYF
.	.	TRBV2	TRBJ2-7	TGTGCCAGCTGTGTCAAACGAGAAGAGCAGTACTTC	CASCVKREEQYF
.	.	TRBV6-6	TRBJ2-3	TGTGCCAGCAGCATGCGTGGAGATACGCAGTATTTT	CASSMRGDTQYF
.	.	TRBV4-1	TRBJ1-2	TGCGCCAGCAGCCGCCTCCGGACGGGGAGTTCGCATGGCTACACCTTC	CASSRLRTGSSHGYTF
.	.	TRBV7-2	TRBJ2-2	TGTGCCAGCAGCTCGGGACCCCCCGGGGAGCTGTTTTTT	CASSSGPPGELFF
.	.	TRBV4-3	TRBJ2-1	TGCGCCAGCAGCCAGGAACGGGACGGAAGATTCTACAATGAGCAGTTCTTC	CASSQERDGRFYNEQFF
.	few	TRBV15	TRBJ2-7	TGTGCCACCAGCAGAGTTCGCAGGCCCTACGAGCAGTACTTC	CATSRVRRPYEQYF